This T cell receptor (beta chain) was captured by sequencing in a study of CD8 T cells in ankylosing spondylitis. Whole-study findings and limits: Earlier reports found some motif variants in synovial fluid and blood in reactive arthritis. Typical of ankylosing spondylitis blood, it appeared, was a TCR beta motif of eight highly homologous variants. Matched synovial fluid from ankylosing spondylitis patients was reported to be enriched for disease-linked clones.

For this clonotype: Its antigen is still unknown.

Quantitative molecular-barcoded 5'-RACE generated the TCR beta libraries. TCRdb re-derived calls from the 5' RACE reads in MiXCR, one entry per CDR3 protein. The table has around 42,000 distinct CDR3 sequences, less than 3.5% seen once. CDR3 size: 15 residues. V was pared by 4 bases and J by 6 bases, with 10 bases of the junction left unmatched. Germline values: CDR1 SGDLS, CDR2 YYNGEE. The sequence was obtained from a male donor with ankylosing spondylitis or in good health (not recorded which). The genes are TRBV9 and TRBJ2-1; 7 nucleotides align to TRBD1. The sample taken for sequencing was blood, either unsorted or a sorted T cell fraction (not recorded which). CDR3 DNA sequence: TGTGCCAGCAGCCTTCGACAGGGACATCGCAATGAGCAGTTCTTC. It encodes CASSLRQGHRNEQFF.